This TCR beta chain derives from a study of T-cell memory formation after mild COVID-19. Study overall: Each donor largely had its own TCR clusters.

This CDR3 region has 17 residues. The junction had 13 bases not matched to a gene; V was cut back by 6 bases and J by 0 bases. Germline V gene data show CDR1 as MNHEY and CDR2 as SVGEGT. Sample barcodes and UMIs were carried by the TCR alpha and TCR beta cDNA libraries that 5'RACE generated with constant-segment primers. TCRdb passed the 5' RACE reads through MiXCR, listing each CDR3 protein once. The table includes about 110,000 distinct CDR3 sequences, 15% to 20% detected once. The sequence derives from a man younger than 35 who had mild COVID-19 (a few samples of this study predate the infection). Cell type and time point are not known. Source material: PBMCs or a T cell subset sorted from them (not recorded which). V and J are TRBV6-2 or TRBV6-3 and TRBJ2-5; 7 positions match TRBD2. The CDR3: CASRQNPPGLNQETQYF. The CDR3 bases are TGTGCCAGCAGGCAGAACCCGCCGGGACTAAACCAAGAGACCCAGTACTTC.